This T cell receptor beta chain was captured by sequencing in a study of shared clonotypes between healthy human individuals. Using immunoSEQ multiplex PCR, the repertoire was profiled, and TCRdb retains in-frame clones only, with some absent. The repertoire includes roughly 2 million clones, 85% to 95% of them detected once, and more than 0.1% sits in the top ten. Germline-derived CDR1 and CDR2 are SNHLY and FYNNEI. The CDR3 is 13 amino acids. The V end lost 6 bases, the J end lost 1 base, and 6 bases lay between the germline ends. The source material was naive CD4+ T cells sorted from blood. Subset in this sample: CD45RA+ positively selected. The TCR was taken from a man aged 18 to 29 in good health. This sequence joins TRBV2 and TRBJ1-4, with D uncertain. CDR3 nucleotide sequence: TGTGCCAGCAGGTCCGTAACTAATGAAAAACTGTTTTTT. Its translation is CASRSVTNEKLFF.